This T cell receptor (beta chain) was identified in a study of T cell responses to AZD1222 COVID-19 vaccine. General observations from the study: Baseline testing showed seropositivity in only five to seven AZD1222 recipients.

J was trimmed by 0 bases and V by 5 bases; bases with no gene match: 10. From germline, CDR1 is LNHNV and CDR2 YYDKDF (reference sequence). The CDR3 sequence is 16 residues long. A word on this clone: Its target is not known.

The data were produced by immunoSEQ multiplex PCR, yet TCRdb's version contains in-frame clones alone and is incomplete. The sample has 70,000 or so clones, around 82% seen once. The sample consisted of peripheral blood, taken 28 days after the second AZD1222 dose. The gene calls are TRBV15 and TRBJ2-7, with 7 bases fitting TRBD1. This sequence was found in an adult who received the AZD1222 COVID-19 vaccine. CDR3 amino acids: CATSPRRDSYSYEQYF. The CDR3 DNA sequence: TGTGCCACCAGCCCTAGAAGGGACAGCTACTCCTACGAGCAGTACTTC.